The rows below give T cell receptor beta chains drawn from one sample of a study of cytomegalovirus exposure and HLA in healthy donors. Assay: immunoSEQ multiplex PCR; the TCRdb copy retains only in-frame clones and omits some. The sample records about 190,000 clones, 80% being singletons. Sequencing was carried out using PBMCs. These receptors all stem from a boy between 5 and 17 years old in good health and CMV-seronegative. The CDR3 runs from the conserved cysteine through the conserved F or W. The D gene is left open where the match is weak. Part of the rows lack a size; the others show once, few, many or a class for expanded clones.

size	V	J	D	CDR3	DNA
-	TRBV7-9	TRBJ1-2	-	CASSPPGGRGGYTF	TGTGCCAGCAGCCCGCCGGGGGGGCGAGGTGGCTACACCTTC
-	TRBV29-1	TRBJ1-2	TRBD1	CSVGWTGPYGYTF	TGCAGCGTAGGTTGGACAGGCCCCTATGGCTACACCTTC
-	TRBV2	TRBJ2-5	TRBD1	CASSETGGQETQYF	TGTGCCAGCAGTGAAACAGGGGGTCAAGAGACCCAGTACTTC
-	TRBV7-9	TRBJ2-1	-	CASSFGGADYNEQFF	TGTGCCAGCAGCTTCGGCGGGGCAGACTACAATGAGCAGTTCTTC
-	TRBV7-3	TRBJ2-2	TRBD2	CASSARAGDTGELFF	TGTGCCAGCAGCGCCCGGGCGGGAGACACCGGGGAGCTGTTTTTT
-	TRBV21-1	TRBJ1-5	-	CASSKAPGWGNQPQHF	TGTGCCAGCAGCAAAGCTCCAGGGTGGGGTAATCAGCCCCAGCATTTT
-	TRBV4-2	TRBJ2-1	-	CASSQESSGAYNEQFF	TGTGCCAGCAGCCAAGAAAGTAGCGGCGCCTACAATGAGCAGTTCTTC
-	TRBV5-5	TRBJ1-5	-	CASSPVGVGPQHF	TGTGCCAGCAGCCCCGTAGGGGTGGGGCCCCAGCATTTT
once	TRBV9	TRBJ2-7	-	CASSAESQDYEQYF	TGTGCCAGCAGCGCCGAATCCCAGGACTACGAGCAGTACTTC
-	TRBV28	TRBJ1-2	TRBD1	CASSSSGQGRDGYTF	TGTGCCAGCAGTTCCTCCGGACAGGGAAGAGACGGCTACACCTTC
few	TRBV7-3	TRBJ2-3	TRBD1	CASSLTGGGTDTQYF	TGTGCCAGCAGCTTAACAGGGGGCGGCACAGATACGCAGTATTTT
-	TRBV29-1	TRBJ2-7	-	CSVYDSLYHYEQYF	TGCAGCGTTTACGACTCCCTATATCACTACGAGCAGTACTTC
-	TRBV11-3	TRBJ1-6	-	CASSQSRGAYNSPLHF	TGTGCCAGCAGCCAGAGCAGGGGAGCCTATAATTCACCCCTCCACTTT
few	TRBV4-2	TRBJ2-2	TRBD2	CASSQLAGESTGELFF	TGTGCCAGCAGCCAACTAGCGGGAGAGTCCACCGGGGAGCTGTTTTTT
-	TRBV19	TRBJ1-2	-	CASITTGSYGYTF	TGTGCCAGCATCACGACAGGCTCCTATGGCTACACCTTC
few	TRBV30	TRBJ1-1	-	CAWSRVLRTEAFF	TGTGCCTGGAGCCGGGTTTTACGCACTGAAGCTTTCTTT
-	TRBV6-1	TRBJ2-5	TRBD2	CASTNPGGQETQYF	TGTGCCAGCACCAACCCGGGGGGACAAGAGACCCAGTACTTC
-	TRBV5-4	TRBJ1-2	-	CASSSPTGGGWARGYTF	TGTGCCAGCAGCTCTCCCACTGGGGGGGGATGGGCCCGTGGCTACACCTTC
-	TRBV10-1	TRBJ1-1	-	CASSESPELEAFF	TGCGCCAGCAGTGAGTCTCCGGAGCTTGAAGCTTTCTTT
-	TRBV29-1	TRBJ2-3	TRBD2	CSLLRGLGQSDTQYF	TGCAGCCTCCTTCGGGGACTAGGGCAATCGGATACGCAGTATTTT
-	TRBV5-6	TRBJ1-1	-	CASSPLAGISTGAFF	TGTGCCAGCAGCCCCTTGGCGGGGATATCGACCGGAGCTTTCTTT
-	TRBV15	TRBJ1-1	TRBD1	CATSSTGVTEAFF	TGTGCCACCAGCAGTACAGGGGTCACTGAAGCTTTCTTT
-	TRBV27	TRBJ2-7	-	CASSLGPSYEQYF	TGTGCCAGCAGTTTAGGGCCTTCCTACGAGCAGTACTTC